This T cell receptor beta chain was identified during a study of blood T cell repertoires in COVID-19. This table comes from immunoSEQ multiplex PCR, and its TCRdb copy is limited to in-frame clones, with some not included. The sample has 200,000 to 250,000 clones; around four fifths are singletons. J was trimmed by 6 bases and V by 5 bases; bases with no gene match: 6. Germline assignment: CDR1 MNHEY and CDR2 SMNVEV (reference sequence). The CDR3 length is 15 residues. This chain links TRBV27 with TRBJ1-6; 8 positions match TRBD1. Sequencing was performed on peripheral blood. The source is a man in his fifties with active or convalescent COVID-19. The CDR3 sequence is CASSVRTGFNSPLHF. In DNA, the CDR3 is TGTGCCAGCAGTGTCAGGACAGGGTTTAATTCACCCCTCCACTTT.